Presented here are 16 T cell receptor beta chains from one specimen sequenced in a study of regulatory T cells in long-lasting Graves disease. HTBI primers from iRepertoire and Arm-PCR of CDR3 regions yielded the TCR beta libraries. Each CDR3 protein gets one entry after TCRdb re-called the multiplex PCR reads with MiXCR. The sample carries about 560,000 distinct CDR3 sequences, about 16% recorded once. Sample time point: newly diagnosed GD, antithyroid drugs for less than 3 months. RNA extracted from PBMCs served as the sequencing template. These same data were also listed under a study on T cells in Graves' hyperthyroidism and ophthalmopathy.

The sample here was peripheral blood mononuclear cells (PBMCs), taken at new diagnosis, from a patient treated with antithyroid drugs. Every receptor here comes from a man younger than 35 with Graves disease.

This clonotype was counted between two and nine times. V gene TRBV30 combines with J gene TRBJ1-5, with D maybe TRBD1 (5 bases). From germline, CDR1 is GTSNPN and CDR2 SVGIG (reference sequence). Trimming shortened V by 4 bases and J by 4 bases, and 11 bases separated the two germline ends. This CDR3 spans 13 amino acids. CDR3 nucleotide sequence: TGTGCCTGGAATCACAGGACTAATCAGCCCCAGCATTTT. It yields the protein CAWNHRTNQPQHF.

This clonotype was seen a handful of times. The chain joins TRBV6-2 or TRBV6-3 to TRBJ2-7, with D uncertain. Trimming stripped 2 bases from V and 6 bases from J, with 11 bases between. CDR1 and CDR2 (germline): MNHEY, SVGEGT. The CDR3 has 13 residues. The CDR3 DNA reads TGTGCCAGCAGTTACGCCCCCTTCCTCGAGCAGTACTTC. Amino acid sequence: CASSYAPFLEQYF.

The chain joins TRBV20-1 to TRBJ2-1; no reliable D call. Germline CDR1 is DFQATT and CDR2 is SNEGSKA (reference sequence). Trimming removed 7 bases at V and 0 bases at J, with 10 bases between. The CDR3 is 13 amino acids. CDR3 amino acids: CSERQASYNEQFF. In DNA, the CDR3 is TGCAGTGAGCGCCAGGCCTCCTACAATGAGCAGTTCTTC.

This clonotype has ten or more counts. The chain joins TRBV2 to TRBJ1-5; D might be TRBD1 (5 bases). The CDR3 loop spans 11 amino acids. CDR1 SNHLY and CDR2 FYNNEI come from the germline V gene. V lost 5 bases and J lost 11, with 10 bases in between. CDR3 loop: CASSLRDSQHF. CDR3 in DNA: TGTGCCAGCAGTCTCCGGGACTCCCAGCATTTT.

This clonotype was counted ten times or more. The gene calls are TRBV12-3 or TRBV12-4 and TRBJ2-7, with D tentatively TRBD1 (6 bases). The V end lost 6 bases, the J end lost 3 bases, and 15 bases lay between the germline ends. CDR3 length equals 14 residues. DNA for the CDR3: TGTGCCAGCAGCATCTCAGGGGTCGACTACGAGCAGTACTTC. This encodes CASSISGVDYEQYF.

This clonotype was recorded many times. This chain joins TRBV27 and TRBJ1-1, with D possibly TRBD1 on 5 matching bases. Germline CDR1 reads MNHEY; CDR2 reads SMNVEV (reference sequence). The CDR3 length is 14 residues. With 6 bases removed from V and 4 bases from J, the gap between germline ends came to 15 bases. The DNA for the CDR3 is TGTGCCAGCAGCCCGCAGGGTAGGGTCACTGAAGCTTTCTTT. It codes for CASSPQGRVTEAFF.

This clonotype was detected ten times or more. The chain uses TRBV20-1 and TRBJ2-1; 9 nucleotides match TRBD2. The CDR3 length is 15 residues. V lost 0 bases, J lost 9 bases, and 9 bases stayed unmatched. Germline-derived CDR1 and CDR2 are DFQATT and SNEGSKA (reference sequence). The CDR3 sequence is CSARDCRREGCEQFF. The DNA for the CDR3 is TGCAGTGCTAGAGATTGCCGGCGGGAGGGGTGTGAGCAGTTCTTC.

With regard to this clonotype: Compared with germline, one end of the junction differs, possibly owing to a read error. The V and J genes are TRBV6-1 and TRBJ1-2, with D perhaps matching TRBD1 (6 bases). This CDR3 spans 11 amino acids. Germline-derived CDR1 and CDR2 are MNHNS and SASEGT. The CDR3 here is CTSTGNYGYTF. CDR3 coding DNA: TGCACCAGCACAGGGAACTATGGCTACACCTTC.

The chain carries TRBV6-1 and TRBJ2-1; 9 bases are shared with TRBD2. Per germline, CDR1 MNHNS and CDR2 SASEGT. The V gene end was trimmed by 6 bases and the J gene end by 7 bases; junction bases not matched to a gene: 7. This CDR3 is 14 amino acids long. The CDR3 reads CASRRLAEVNEQFF. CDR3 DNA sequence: TGTGCCAGCAGAAGACTAGCGGAAGTGAATGAGCAGTTCTTC.

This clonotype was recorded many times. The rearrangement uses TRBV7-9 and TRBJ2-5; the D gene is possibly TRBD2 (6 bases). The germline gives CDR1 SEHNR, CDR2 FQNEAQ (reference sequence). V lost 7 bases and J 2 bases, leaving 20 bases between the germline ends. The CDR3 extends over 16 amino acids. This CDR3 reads CASTIGAGKPQETQYF. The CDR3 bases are TGTGCCAGCACCATAGGTGCGGGAAAGCCTCAAGAGACCCAGTACTTC.

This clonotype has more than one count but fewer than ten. The CDR3 coding sequence is TGTGCCACCAGCAGAGCCCCCTTCGAGCCCCAGCATTTT. It yields the protein CATSRAPFEPQHF. The chain recombines TRBV15 with TRBJ1-5; no definite D call. Germline V CDR1 and CDR2: LNHNV, YYDKDF (reference sequence). V was cut by 1 base and J by 8 bases, with 9 bases left in between. The CDR3 extends over 13 amino acids.

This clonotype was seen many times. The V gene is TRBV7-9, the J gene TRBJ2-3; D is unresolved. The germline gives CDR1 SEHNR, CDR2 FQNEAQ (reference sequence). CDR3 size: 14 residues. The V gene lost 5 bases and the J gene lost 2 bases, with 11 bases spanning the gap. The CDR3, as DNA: TGTGCCAGCAGCGACCGAGGACCCACAGATACGCAGTATTTT. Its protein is CASSDRGPTDTQYF. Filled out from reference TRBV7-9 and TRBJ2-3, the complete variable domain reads DTGVSQNPRHKITKRGQNVTFRCDPISEHNRLYWYRQTLGQGPEFLTYFQNEAQLEKSRLLSDRFSAERPKGSFSTLEIQRTEQGDSAMYLCASSDRGPTDTQYFGPGTRLTVL.

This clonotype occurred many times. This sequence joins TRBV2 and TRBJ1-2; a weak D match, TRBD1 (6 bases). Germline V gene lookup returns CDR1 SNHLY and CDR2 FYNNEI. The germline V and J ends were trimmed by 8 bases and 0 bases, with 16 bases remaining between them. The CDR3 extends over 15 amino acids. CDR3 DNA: TGTGCCAGCGCCCATGCCAGGGACACTAACTATGGCTACACCTTC. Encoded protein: CASAHARDTNYGYTF.

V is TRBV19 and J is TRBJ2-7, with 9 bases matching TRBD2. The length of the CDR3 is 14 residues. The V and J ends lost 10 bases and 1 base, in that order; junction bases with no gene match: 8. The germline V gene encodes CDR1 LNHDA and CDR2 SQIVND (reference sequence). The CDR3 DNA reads TGTGCCACCTCTATAGCGGGAGCTTCCTACGAGCAGTACTTC. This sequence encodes CATSIAGASYEQYF.

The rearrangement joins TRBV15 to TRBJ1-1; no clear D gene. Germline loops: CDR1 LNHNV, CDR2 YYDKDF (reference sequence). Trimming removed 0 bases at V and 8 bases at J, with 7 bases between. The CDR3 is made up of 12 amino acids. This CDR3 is CATSRDRREAFF. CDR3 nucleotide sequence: TGTGCCACCAGCAGAGATCGCCGGGAAGCTTTCTTT. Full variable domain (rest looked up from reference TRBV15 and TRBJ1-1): DAMVIQNPRYQVTQFGKPVTLSCSQTLNHNVMYWYQQKSSQAPKLLFHYYDKDFNNEADTPDNFQSRRPNTSFCFLDIRSPGLGDTAMYLCATSRDRREAFFGQGTRLTVV.

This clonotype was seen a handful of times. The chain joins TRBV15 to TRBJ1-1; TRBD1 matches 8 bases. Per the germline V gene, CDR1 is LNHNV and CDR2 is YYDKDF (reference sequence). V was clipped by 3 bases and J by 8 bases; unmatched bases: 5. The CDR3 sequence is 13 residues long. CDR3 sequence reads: CATSSLGQVEAFF. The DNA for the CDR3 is TGTGCCACCAGCAGCCTGGGACAGGTAGAAGCTTTCTTT.